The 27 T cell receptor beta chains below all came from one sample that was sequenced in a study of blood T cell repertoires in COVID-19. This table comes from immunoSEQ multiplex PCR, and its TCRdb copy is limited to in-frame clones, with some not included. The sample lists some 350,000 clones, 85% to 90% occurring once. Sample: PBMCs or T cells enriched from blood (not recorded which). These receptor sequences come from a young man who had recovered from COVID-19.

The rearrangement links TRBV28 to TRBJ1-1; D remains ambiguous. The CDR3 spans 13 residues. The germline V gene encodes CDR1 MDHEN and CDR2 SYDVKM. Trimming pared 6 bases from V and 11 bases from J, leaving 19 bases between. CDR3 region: CASRLGPWGEAFF. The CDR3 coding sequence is TGTGCCAGCAGGCTTGGCCCCTGGGGAGAGGCTTTCTTT.

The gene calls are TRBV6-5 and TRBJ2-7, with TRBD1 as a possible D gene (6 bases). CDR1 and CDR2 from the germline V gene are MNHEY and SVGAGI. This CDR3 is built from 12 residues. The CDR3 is CASQGQTYEQYF. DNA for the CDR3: TGTGCTAGCCAGGGACAAACCTACGAGCAGTACTTC.

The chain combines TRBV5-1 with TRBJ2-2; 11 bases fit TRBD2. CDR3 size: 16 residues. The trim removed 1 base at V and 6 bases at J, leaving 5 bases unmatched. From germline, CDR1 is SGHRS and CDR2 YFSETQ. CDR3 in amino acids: CASSLRSGGAAGELFF. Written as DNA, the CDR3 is TGCGCCAGCAGCTTGCGTAGCGGGGGGGCCGCCGGGGAGCTGTTTTTT.

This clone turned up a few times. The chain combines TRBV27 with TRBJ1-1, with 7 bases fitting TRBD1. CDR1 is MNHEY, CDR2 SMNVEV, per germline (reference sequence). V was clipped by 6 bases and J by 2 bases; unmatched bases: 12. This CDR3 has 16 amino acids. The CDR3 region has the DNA TGTGCCAGCAGCCGTAAGACAGGGAAACTTAACACTGAAGCTTTCTTT. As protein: CASSRKTGKLNTEAFF.

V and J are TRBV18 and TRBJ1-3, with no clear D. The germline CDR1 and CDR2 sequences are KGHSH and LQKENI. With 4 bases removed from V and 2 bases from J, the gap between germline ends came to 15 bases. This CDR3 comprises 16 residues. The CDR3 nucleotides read TGTGCCAGCTCACATCCGCCGGGTGGCACTGGAAACACCATATATTTT. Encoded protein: CASSHPPGGTGNTIYF.

In DNA form, the CDR3 reads TGTGCCAGCAGACAGGAACCTGGACAGGGGGAGGAAGGCTACACCTTC. Its translation is CASRQEPGQGEEGYTF. The chain employs TRBV28 and TRBJ1-2; the match to TRBD1 covers 10 bases. The CDR3 has 16 amino acids. Germline CDR1 is MDHEN and CDR2 is SYDVKM. J was trimmed by 8 bases and V by 6 bases; bases with no gene match: 15.

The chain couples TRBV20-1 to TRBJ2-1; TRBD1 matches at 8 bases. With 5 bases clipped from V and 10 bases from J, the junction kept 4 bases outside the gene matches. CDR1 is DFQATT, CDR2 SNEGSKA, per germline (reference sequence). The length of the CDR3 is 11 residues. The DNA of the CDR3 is TGCAGTGCTTCCAGGGGGCGAGAGCAGTTCTTC. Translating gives CSASRGREQFF.

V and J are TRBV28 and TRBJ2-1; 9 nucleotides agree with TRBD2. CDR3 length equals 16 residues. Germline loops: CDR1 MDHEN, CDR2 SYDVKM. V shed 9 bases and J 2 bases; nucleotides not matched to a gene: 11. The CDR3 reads CASYSLAGETYNEQFF. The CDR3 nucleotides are TGTGCCAGTTATTCCTTAGCGGGAGAAACCTACAATGAGCAGTTCTTC.

CDR3 amino acids: CASSPGLRSGYTF. CDR3 DNA: TGTGCCAGCAGCCCAGGACTCCGCTCTGGCTACACCTTC. The chain recombines TRBV11-2 with TRBJ1-2; D remains unclear. The germline CDR1 and CDR2 sequences are SGHAT and FQNNGV. V gave up 5 bases and J gave up 7 bases, with 14 bases separating them. This CDR3 has 13 amino acids.

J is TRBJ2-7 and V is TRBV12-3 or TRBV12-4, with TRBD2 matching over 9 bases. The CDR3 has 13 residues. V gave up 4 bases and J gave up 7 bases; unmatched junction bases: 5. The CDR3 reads CASSSRLAGEQYF. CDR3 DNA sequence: TGTGCCAGCAGTTCCAGGCTAGCGGGGGAGCAGTACTTC.

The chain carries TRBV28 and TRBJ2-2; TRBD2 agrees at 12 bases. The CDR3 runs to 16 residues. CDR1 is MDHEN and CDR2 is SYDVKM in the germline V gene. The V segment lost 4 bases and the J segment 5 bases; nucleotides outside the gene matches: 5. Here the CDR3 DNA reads TGTGCCAGCAGTTCACCGACTAGCGGGAGAACCGGGGAGCTGTTTTTT. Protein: CASSSPTSGRTGELFF.

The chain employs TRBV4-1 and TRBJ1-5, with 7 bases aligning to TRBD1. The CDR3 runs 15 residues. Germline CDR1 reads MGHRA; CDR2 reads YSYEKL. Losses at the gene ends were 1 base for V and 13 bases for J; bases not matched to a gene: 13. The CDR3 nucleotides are TGCGCCAGCAGCCAAGGCTCGGGACAGCTAGCCTCGCAGCATTTT. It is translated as CASSQGSGQLASQHF.

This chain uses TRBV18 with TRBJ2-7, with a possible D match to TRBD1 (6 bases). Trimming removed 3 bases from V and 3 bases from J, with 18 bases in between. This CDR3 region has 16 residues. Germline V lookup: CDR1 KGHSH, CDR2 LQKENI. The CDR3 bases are TGTGCCAGCTCACCCCAATACGACAGGCGGAACTACGAGCAGTACTTC. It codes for CASSPQYDRRNYEQYF.

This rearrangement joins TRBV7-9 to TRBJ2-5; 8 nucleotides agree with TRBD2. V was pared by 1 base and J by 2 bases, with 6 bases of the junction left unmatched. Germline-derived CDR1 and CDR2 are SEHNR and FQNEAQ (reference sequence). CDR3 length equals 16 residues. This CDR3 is CASSLVAGGGQETQYF. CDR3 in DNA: TGTGCCAGCAGCTTAGTGGCGGGAGGTGGGCAAGAGACCCAGTACTTC.

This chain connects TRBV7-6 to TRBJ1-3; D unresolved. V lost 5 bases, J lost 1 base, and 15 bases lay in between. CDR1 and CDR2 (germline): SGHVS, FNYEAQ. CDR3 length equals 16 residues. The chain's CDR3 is CASSALDMRSGNTIYF. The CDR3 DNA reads TGTGCCAGCAGCGCTCTCGACATGCGTTCTGGAAACACCATATATTTT.

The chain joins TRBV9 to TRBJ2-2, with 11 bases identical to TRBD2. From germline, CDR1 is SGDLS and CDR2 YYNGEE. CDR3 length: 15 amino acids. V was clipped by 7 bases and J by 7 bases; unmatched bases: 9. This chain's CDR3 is CASGSGTSGYGELFF. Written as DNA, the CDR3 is TGTGCCAGCGGGTCCGGGACTAGCGGATACGGGGAGCTGTTTTTT. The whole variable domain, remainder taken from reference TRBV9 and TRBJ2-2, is DSGVTQTPKHLITATGQRVTLRCSPRSGDLSVYWYQQSLDQGLQFLIQYYNGEERAKGNILERFSAQQFPDLHSELNLSSLELGDSALYFCASGSGTSGYGELFFGEGSRLTVL.

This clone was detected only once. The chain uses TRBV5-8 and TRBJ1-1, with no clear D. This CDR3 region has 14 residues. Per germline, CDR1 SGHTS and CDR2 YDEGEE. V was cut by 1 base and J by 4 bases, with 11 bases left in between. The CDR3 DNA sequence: TGTGCCAGCAGCTTGAGGCGGGTAGGCACTGAAGCTTTCTTT. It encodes CASSLRRVGTEAFF.

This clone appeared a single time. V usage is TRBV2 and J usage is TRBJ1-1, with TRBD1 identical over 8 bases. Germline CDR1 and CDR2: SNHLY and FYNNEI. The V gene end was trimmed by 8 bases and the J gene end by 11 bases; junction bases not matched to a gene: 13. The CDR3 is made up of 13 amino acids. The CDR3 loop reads CASARYSGGEAFF. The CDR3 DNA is TGTGCCAGCGCGAGGTATTCAGGGGGCGAGGCTTTCTTT.

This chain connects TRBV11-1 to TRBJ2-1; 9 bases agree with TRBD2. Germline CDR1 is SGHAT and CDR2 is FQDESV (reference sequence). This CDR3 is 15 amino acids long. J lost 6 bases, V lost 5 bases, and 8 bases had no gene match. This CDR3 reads CASSLGLARSNEQFF. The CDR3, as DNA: TGTGCCAGCAGCCTAGGACTAGCGAGAAGCAATGAGCAGTTCTTC.

The CDR3: CASSLGTVSGNTIYF. In DNA, the CDR3 is TGTGCCAGCAGCCTCGGGACAGTCTCTGGAAACACCATATATTTT. The chain employs TRBV7-9 and TRBJ1-3, with 7 bases identical to TRBD1. There are 15 residues in the CDR3. The ends lost 5 bases at V and 0 bases at J; junction bases unmatched: 4. Germline assignment: CDR1 SEHNR and CDR2 FQNEAQ (reference sequence).

CDR3 nucleotide sequence: TGTGCCAGCAGTTTATCGGGGATAGCGGGAGTCACCTACAATGAGCAGTTCTTC. Protein product: CASSLSGIAGVTYNEQFF. The V call is TRBV28, the J call TRBJ2-1, with TRBD2 identical over 9 bases. The V and J ends lost 1 base and 2 bases, in that order; junction bases with no gene match: 9. The V gene's germline CDR1 is MDHEN and CDR2 SYDVKM. This CDR3 contains 18 residues.

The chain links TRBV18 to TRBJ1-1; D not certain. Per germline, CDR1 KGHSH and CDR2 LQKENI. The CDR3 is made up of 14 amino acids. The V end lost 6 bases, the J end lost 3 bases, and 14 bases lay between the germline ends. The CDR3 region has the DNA TGTGCCAGCTCGGGCCCAGATAGTCACACTGAAGCTTTCTTT. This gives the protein CASSGPDSHTEAFF. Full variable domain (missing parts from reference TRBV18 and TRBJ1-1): NAGVMQNPRHLVRRRGQEARLRCSPMKGHSHVYWYRQLPEEGLKFMVYLQKENIIDESGMPKERFSAEFPKEGPSILRIQQVVRGDSAAYFCASSGPDSHTEAFFGQGTRLTVV.

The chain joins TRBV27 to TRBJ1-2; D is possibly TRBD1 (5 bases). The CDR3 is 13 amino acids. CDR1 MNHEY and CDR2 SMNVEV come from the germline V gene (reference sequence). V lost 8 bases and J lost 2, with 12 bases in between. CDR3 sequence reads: CASGRQRNYGYTF. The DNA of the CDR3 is TGTGCCAGCGGCCGACAGCGCAACTATGGCTACACCTTC.

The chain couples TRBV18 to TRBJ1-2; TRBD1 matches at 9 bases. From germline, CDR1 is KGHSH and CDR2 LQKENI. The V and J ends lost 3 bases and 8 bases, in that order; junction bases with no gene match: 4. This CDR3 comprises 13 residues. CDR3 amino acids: CASSPGDRAGYTF. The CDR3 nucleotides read TGTGCCAGCTCACCGGGGGACAGGGCCGGCTACACCTTC. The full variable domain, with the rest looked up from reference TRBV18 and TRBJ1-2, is NAGVMQNPRHLVRRRGQEARLRCSPMKGHSHVYWYRQLPEEGLKFMVYLQKENIIDESGMPKERFSAEFPKEGPSILRIQQVVRGDSAAYFCASSPGDRAGYTFGSGTRLTVV.

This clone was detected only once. This CDR3 reads CASSFLAGGTGELFF. The CDR3 nucleotides are TGTGCCAGCAGCTTCCTAGCGGGAGGCACCGGGGAGCTGTTTTTT. This chain uses TRBV7-9 with TRBJ2-2; 11 bases are a match to TRBD2. Germline V gene sequence: CDR1 SEHNR, CDR2 FQNEAQ (reference sequence). The CDR3 runs 15 residues. The J segment lost 4 bases and the V segment lost 3 bases, leaving 1 base of the junction unmatched.

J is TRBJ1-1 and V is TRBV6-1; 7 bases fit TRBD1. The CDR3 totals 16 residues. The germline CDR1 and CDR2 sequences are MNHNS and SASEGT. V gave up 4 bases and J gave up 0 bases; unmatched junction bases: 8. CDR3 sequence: CASSVQGRRVNTEAFF. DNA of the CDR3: TGTGCCAGCAGTGTACAGGGGCGCCGAGTGAACACTGAAGCTTTCTTT.

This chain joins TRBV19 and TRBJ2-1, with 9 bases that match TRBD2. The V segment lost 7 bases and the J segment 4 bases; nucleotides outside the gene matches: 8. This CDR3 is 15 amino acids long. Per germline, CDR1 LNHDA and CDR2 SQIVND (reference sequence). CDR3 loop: CASNPSGRRYNEQFF. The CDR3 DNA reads TGTGCCAGTAACCCGAGCGGGAGGCGGTACAATGAGCAGTTCTTC.